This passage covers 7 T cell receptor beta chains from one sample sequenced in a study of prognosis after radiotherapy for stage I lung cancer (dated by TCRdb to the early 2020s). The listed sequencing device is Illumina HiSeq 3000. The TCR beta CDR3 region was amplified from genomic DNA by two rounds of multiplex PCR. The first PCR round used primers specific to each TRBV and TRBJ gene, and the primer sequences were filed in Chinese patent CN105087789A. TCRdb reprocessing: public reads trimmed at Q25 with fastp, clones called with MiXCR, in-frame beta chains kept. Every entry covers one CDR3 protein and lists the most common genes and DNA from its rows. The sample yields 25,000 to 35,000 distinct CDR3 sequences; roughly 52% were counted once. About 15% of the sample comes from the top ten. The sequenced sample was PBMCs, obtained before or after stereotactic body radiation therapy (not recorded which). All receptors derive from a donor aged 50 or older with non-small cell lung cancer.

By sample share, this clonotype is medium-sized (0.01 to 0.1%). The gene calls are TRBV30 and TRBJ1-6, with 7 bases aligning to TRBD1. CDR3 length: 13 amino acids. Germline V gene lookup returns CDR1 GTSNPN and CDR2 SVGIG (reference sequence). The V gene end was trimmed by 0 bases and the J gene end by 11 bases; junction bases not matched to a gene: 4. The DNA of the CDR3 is TGTGCCTGGAGTGTAAATACAGGGGCACCCCTCCACTTT. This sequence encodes CAWSVNTGAPLHF. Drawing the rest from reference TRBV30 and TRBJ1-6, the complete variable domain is SQTIHQWPATLVQPVGSPLSLECTVEGTSNPNLYWYRQAAGRGLQLLFYSVGIGQISSEVPQNLSASRPQDRQFILSSKKLLLSDSGFYLCAWSVNTGAPLHFGNGTRLTVT.

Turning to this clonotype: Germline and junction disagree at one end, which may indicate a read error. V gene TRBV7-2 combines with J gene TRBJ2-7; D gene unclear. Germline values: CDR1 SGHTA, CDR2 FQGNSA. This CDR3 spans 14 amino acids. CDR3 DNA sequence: TGTGCCAGCAGCCATTCCGTTGTGGCCTACGAGCAGGACTTC. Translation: CASSHSVVAYEQDF.

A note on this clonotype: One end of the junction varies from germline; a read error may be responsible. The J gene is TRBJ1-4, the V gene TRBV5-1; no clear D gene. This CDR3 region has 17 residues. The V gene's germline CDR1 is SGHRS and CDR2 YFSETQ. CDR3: CASSLEPSSLVNERLFF. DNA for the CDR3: TGCGCCAGCAGCCTCGAACCATCGTCCCTGGTAAATGAAAGACTGTTTTTT.

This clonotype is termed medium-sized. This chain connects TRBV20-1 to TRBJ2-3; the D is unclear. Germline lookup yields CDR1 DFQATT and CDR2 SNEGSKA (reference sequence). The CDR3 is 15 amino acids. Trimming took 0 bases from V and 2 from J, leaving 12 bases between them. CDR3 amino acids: CSARETADPTDTQYF. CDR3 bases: TGCAGTGCTAGAGAGACTGCGGACCCCACAGATACGCAGTATTTT.

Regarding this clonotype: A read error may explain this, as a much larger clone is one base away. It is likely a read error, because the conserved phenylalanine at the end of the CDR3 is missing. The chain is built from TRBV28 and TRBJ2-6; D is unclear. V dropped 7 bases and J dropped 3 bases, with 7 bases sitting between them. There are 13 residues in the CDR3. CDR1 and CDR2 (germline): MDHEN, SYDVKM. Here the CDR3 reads CASTYSGANVLTL. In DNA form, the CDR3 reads TGTGCCAGCACGTACAGTGGGGCCAACGTCCTGACTCTC.

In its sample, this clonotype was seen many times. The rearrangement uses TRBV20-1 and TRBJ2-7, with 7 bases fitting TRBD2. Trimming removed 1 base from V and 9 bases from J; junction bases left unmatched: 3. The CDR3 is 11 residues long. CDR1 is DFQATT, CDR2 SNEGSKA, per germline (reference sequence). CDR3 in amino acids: CSARGGEGQYF. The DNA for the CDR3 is TGCAGTGCTAGAGGGGGGGAGGGGCAGTACTTC.

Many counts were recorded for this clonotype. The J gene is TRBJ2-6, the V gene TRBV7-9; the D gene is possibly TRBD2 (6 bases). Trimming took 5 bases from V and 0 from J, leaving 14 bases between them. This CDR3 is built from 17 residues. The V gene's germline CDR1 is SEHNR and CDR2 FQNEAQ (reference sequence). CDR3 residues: CASSPRGAGSGANVLTF. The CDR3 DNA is TGTGCCAGCAGCCCGAGAGGAGCGGGCTCTGGGGCCAACGTCCTGACTTTC.